These 20 T cell receptor beta chains were sequenced from one sample in a study of blood T cell repertoires in COVID-19. This table comes from immunoSEQ multiplex PCR, and its TCRdb copy is limited to in-frame clones, with some not included. The sample has 150,000 to 200,000 clones; 87% are singletons. The specimen was peripheral blood. The source is a woman in her sixties or seventies with COVID-19, enrolled during active disease.

The genes are TRBV5-1 and TRBJ2-2; 8 nucleotides line up with TRBD2. V was clipped by 6 bases and J by 6 bases; unmatched bases: 7. Germline-derived CDR1 and CDR2 are SGHRS and YFSETQ. The CDR3 has 14 amino acids. CDR3 sequence (DNA): TGCGCCAGCAAAGCGGGAGTTTTGTCCGGGGAGCTGTTTTTT. Protein: CASKAGVLSGELFF.

V usage is TRBV3-1 (or the pseudogene TRBV3-2) and J usage is TRBJ1-1, with D hard to call. Germline CDR1 is LGHDT and CDR2 is YNNKEL (reference sequence). V shed 2 bases and J shed 2 bases, with 6 bases lying between them. The CDR3 extends over 13 amino acids. The DNA for the CDR3 is TGTGCCAGCAGCCAAACAGATAACACTGAAGCTTTCTTT. Its translation is CASSQTDNTEAFF.

This chain uses TRBV28 with TRBJ2-3; tentative D call: TRBD2 (5 bases). CDR3 length equals 13 residues. CDR1 is MDHEN and CDR2 is SYDVKM in the germline V gene. The germline V and J ends were trimmed by 5 bases and 8 bases, with 14 bases remaining between them. The CDR3 DNA reads TGTGCCAGCAGTCCTCCCCGGGGTATTACGCAGTATTTT. This encodes CASSPPRGITQYF.

The chain recombines TRBV30 with TRBJ1-5; 8 nucleotides align to TRBD1. After removal of 3 bases from V and 3 bases from J, the junction contained 10 bases not matched to a gene. Germline values: CDR1 GTSNPN, CDR2 SVGIG (reference sequence). The CDR3 is 16 residues long. CDR3 protein: CAWRGRGQGYNQPQHF. The CDR3 nucleotides read TGTGCCTGGAGGGGCAGGGGGCAAGGATACAATCAGCCCCAGCATTTT.

The chain couples TRBV7-6 to TRBJ1-2; no reliable D call. V was clipped by 6 bases and J by 3 bases, with 14 bases between them. CDR3 length: 14 amino acids. Germline CDR1 reads SGHVS; CDR2 reads FNYEAQ. CDR3 in DNA: TGTGCCAGCAGTGCCCGGGGTGGTGACTATGGCTACACCTTC. Its translation: CASSARGGDYGYTF.

V and J are TRBV28 and TRBJ1-5; D uncertain. The V end lost 2 bases, the J end lost 7 bases, and 21 bases lay between the germline ends. CDR3 length: 17 amino acids. In germline, CDR1 is MDHEN, CDR2 SYDVKM. The CDR3 nucleotides read TGTGCCAGCAGTTTAACCGACGGAGCTCGGTATGGCCAGCCCCAGCATTTT. Its protein product is CASSLTDGARYGQPQHF.

The table lists this clone with a count of one. This chain connects TRBV5-1 to TRBJ2-7; TRBD1 is a possible D gene (6 bases). This CDR3 is built from 15 residues. V was trimmed by 7 bases and J by 3 bases, leaving 20 bases between them. Per the germline V gene, CDR1 is SGHRS and CDR2 is YFSETQ. This CDR3 reads CASRRQQGADYEQYF. Here the CDR3 DNA reads TGCGCCAGCCGCCGACAACAGGGTGCCGACTACGAGCAGTACTTC. Supplemented by reference TRBV5-1 and TRBJ2-7, the full variable domain reads KAGVTQTPRYLIKTRGQQVTLSCSPISGHRSVSWYQQTPGQGLQFLFEYFSETQRNKGNFPGRFSGRQFSNSRSEMNVSTLELGDSALYLCASRRQQGADYEQYFGPGTRLTVT.

V and J are TRBV28 and TRBJ1-1; 9 nucleotides line up with TRBD1. The trim removed 5 bases at V and 4 bases at J, leaving 5 bases unmatched. Looked up from germline, CDR1 is MDHEN and CDR2 is SYDVKM. The CDR3 runs to 14 residues. CDR3 sequence: CASSIPTGGTEAFF. As DNA, the CDR3 is TGTGCCAGCAGTATACCGACAGGGGGCACTGAAGCTTTCTTT.

The chain is built from TRBV30 and TRBJ2-3; TRBD2 matches 10 bases. In germline, CDR1 is GTSNPN, CDR2 SVGIG (reference sequence). The CDR3 extends over 15 amino acids. The trim removed 2 bases at V and 4 bases at J, leaving 6 bases unmatched. The CDR3 sequence: CAWSKLAGRADTQYF. Written as DNA, the CDR3 is TGTGCCTGGAGTAAACTAGCGGGAAGGGCAGATACGCAGTATTTT.

The chain combines TRBV27 with TRBJ1-1, with D unclear. The CDR3 runs to 13 residues. Trimming removed 6 bases at V and 4 bases at J, with 12 bases between. Germline CDR1 is MNHEY and CDR2 is SMNVEV (reference sequence). CDR3 DNA: TGTGCCAGCAGAGGACGGGAGGGCACTGAAGCTTTCTTT. Amino acid sequence: CASRGREGTEAFF.

This clone was observed a few times. V usage is TRBV7-2 and J usage is TRBJ1-1, with 9 bases aligning to TRBD1. Germline CDR1 SGHTA, CDR2 FQGNSA. V lost 4 bases to trimming and J lost 4 bases; unmatched junction nucleotides: 4. The CDR3 runs to 14 residues. The CDR3 nucleotides read TGTGCCAGCAGCTGGACAGGGGAGGGCACTGAAGCTTTCTTT. It translates to CASSWTGEGTEAFF.

The chain joins TRBV30 to TRBJ2-7; perhaps TRBD2 as D (6 bases). The V end was cut by 8 bases, the J end by 3 bases, with 14 bases between. In germline, CDR1 is GTSNPN, CDR2 SVGIG (reference sequence). The CDR3 contains 12 residues. Written as DNA, the CDR3 is TGTGCCGCGGTCGGGGGAAGCTACGAGCAGTACTTC. This codes for CAAVGGSYEQYF.

The gene calls are TRBV27 and TRBJ2-1; tentative D call: TRBD2 (6 bases). The CDR3 has 14 residues. V lost 10 bases to trimming and J lost 5 bases, with 18 bases between them. Per germline, CDR1 MNHEY and CDR2 SMNVEV (reference sequence). Here the CDR3 reads CATADLGGHNEQFF. For the CDR3, the DNA is TGTGCCACCGCAGATCTGGGAGGCCACAATGAGCAGTTCTTC.

V and J are TRBV5-5 and TRBJ1-4, with D possibly being TRBD1 (6 bases). CDR3 length: 16 amino acids. Germline V gene lookup returns CDR1 SGHKS and CDR2 YYEKEE (reference sequence). V was clipped by 4 bases and J by 0 bases, with 13 bases between them. CDR3 amino acids: CASSLTGWTTNEKLFF. Here the CDR3 DNA reads TGTGCCAGCAGCCTAACAGGGTGGACAACTAATGAAAAACTGTTTTTT.

J is TRBJ2-1 and V is TRBV5-1; tentatively, D is TRBD2 (6 bases). Germline CDR1 and CDR2: SGHRS and YFSETQ. CDR3 length: 13 residues. With 4 bases removed from V and 9 bases from J, the gap between germline ends came to 14 bases. The CDR3 DNA sequence: TGCGCCAGCAGCCTAGGACCAGCGGGTGAGCAGTTCTTC. Translation: CASSLGPAGEQFF.

The rearrangement uses TRBV7-3 and TRBJ2-1; D is uncertain. Germline loops: CDR1 SGHTA, CDR2 FQGTGA. The CDR3 is 17 amino acids. With 4 bases removed from V and 0 bases from J, the gap between germline ends came to 16 bases. CDR3 nucleotides: TGTGCCAGCAGCTCCCTCTATACCTTGAACTCCTACAATGAGCAGTTCTTC. Translated, it gives CASSSLYTLNSYNEQFF.

Only one count was recorded for this clone. The gene calls are TRBV3-1 (or the pseudogene TRBV3-2) and TRBJ2-4; D is undetermined. Trimming cost V 3 bases and J 1 base, with 13 bases left between them. The germline CDR1 and CDR2 sequences are LGHDT and YNNKEL (reference sequence). CDR3 length equals 16 residues. CDR3 loop: CASSHSTAWAKNIQYF. The CDR3 DNA reads TGTGCCAGCAGCCATTCAACTGCTTGGGCCAAAAACATTCAGTACTTC.

This clone showed up just once. The chain couples TRBV4-1 to TRBJ2-7; D perhaps matches TRBD2 (6 bases). Trimming cost V 4 bases and J 3 bases, with 13 bases left between them. CDR3 length: 14 residues. Germline-derived CDR1 and CDR2 are MGHRA and YSYEKL. The CDR3 loop is CASSLNRGYYEQYF. The CDR3 coding sequence is TGCGCCAGCAGCCTTAATCGGGGGTACTACGAGCAGTACTTC.

The CDR3 reads CASSLASGSPFYEQYF. The CDR3 DNA reads as TGTGCCAGCAGCTTAGCTAGCGGGAGTCCCTTCTACGAGCAGTACTTC. This rearrangement joins TRBV7-2 to TRBJ2-7; TRBD2 matches 9 bases. This CDR3 has 16 residues. The V and J ends lost 0 bases and 3 bases, in that order; junction bases with no gene match: 6. CDR1 is SGHTA, CDR2 FQGNSA, per germline. The full variable domain, in which reference TRBV7-2 and TRBJ2-7 provide the parts outside the CDR3, is GAGVSQSPSNKVTEKGKDVELRCDPISGHTALYWYRQSLGQGLEFLIYFQGNSAPDKSGLPSDRFSAERTGGSVSTLTIQRTQQEDSAVYLCASSLASGSPFYEQYFGPGTRLTVT.

This clone showed up just once. The J gene is TRBJ2-7, the V gene TRBV7-2; perhaps TRBD2 as D (6 bases). The CDR3 contains 17 residues. V shed 4 bases and J shed 0 bases, with 19 bases lying between them. Germline V gene lookup returns CDR1 SGHTA and CDR2 FQGNSA. The CDR3 loop reads CASSSKPGLLTSYEQYF. The CDR3 coding sequence is TGTGCCAGCAGCTCCAAACCGGGACTCCTCACCTCCTACGAGCAGTACTTC.